A selection of T cell receptor beta chains follows, all from one sample in a study of CD8 T cell repertoires and HIV-1 epitope variants. The table came from immunoSEQ multiplex PCR; TCRdb's copy has only in-frame clones and leaves some out. The sample lists about 5,900 clones, over 60% seen once, with 35% to 50% in the top ten. These receptors' antigens are unknown. Sequencing was done on a sample of cultured CD8+ T cells derived from PBMCs. Receptor source: a male donor with HIV. Both conserved end residues are part of each CDR3. The D gene is left open where the match is weak. Clone sizes are given selectively: once, few, many, or a class where the clone is expanded.

- TRBD1 TRBJ1-5 TRBV2 CASTITGGLSQPQHF TGTGCCAGCACAATTACAGGGGGCTTGAGTCAGCCCCAGCATTTT
- - TRBJ2-1 TRBV7-8 CASSLSGSIGNEQFF TGTGCCAGCAGCTTATCAGGTTCGATAGGCAATGAGCAGTTCTTC
few - TRBJ1-1 TRBV2 CASSEGGTEAFF TGTGCCAGCAGTGAAGGGGGCACTGAAGCTTTCTTT
- TRBD2 TRBJ2-7 TRBV28 CASSLPTSGIDEQYF TGTGCCAGCAGTTTACCGACTAGCGGGATAGACGAGCAGTACTTC
- - TRBJ1-2 TRBV7-2 CASSAGQGNYGYTF TGTGCCAGCAGCGCGGGACAAGGTAACTATGGCTACACCTTC
- TRBD1 TRBJ2-2 TRBV5-1 CASSSGGASGELFF TGCGCCAGCAGCTCAGGGGGCGCATCCGGGGAGCTGTTTTTT
few - TRBJ1-2 TRBV19 CASRSSSYTF TGTGCCAGTAGAAGCAGCAGCTACACCTTC
- TRBD2 TRBJ2-1 TRBV7-9 CASSSWQDGRSNEQFF TGTGCCAGCAGCTCCTGGCAAGACGGGAGGAGCAATGAGCAGTTCTTC
- - TRBJ1-5 TRBV19 CASSRRYGSNQPQHF TGTGCCAGTAGTCGCAGGTACGGGAGCAATCAGCCCCAGCATTTT
- - TRBJ2-5 TRBV4-1 CASSRSLVETQYF TGCGCCAGCAGCCGGAGCCTGGTGGAGACCCAGTACTTC
- - TRBJ2-3 TRBV11-3 CASSRREGVGDTQYF TGTGCCAGCAGCCGAAGAGAGGGAGTGGGAGATACGCAGTATTTT
- TRBD1 TRBJ2-7 TRBV6-5 CASIGDSSYEQYF TGTGCCAGCATAGGGGACAGCTCCTACGAGCAGTACTTC
- TRBD1 TRBJ1-4 TRBV27 CASRLQGGATNEKLFF TGTGCCAGCAGGCTACAGGGGGGAGCAACTAATGAAAAACTGTTTTTT
- - TRBJ2-5 TRBV27 CASSDANRDPRETQYF TGTGCCAGCAGCGACGCAAACAGGGACCCCCGCGAGACCCAGTACTTC
- - TRBJ1-1 TRBV6-5 CASSYSQGADTEAFF TGTGCCAGCAGTTACTCGCAGGGTGCGGACACTGAAGCTTTCTTT
- TRBD1 TRBJ1-2 TRBV28 CASSRQGDYYGYTF TGTGCCAGCAGCCGACAGGGGGACTACTATGGCTACACCTTC
- - TRBJ2-7 TRBV27 CASSFGRVYEQYF TGTGCCAGCAGTTTTGGCCGGGTCTACGAGCAGTACTTC
- - TRBJ2-7 TRBV7-2 CASSLRAGEQYF TGTGCCAGCAGCTTACGAGCGGGCGAGCAGTACTTC
- TRBD2 TRBJ2-1 TRBV18 CASSPALADPSYNEQFF TGTGCCAGCTCACCAGCCCTAGCGGACCCATCCTACAATGAGCAGTTCTTC
- TRBD1 TRBJ2-7 TRBV7-8 CASSSEGQGVEEQYF TGTGCCAGCAGCTCCGAAGGACAGGGTGTAGAAGAGCAGTACTTC
few - TRBJ1-2 TRBV27 CASSKESGYGYTF TGTGCCAGCAGTAAGGAAAGCGGCTATGGCTACACCTTC
few - TRBJ1-3 TRBV28 CASSLLQGNTIYF TGTGCCAGCAGTTTACTACAGGGTAACACCATATATTTT
- TRBD1 TRBJ2-5 TRBV7-9 CASSSRGQGRLQETQYF TGTGCCAGCAGCTCGAGGGGACAGGGGCGGTTACAAGAGACCCAGTACTTC
few - TRBJ2-7 TRBV6-6 CASSPGAITYEQYF TGTGCCAGCAGCCCCGGGGCGATTACCTACGAGCAGTACTTC
few TRBD2 TRBJ2-3 TRBV5-8 CASSPTSGKDTDTQYF TGTGCCAGCAGCCCCACTAGCGGGAAAGATACAGATACGCAGTATTTT
- - TRBJ2-7 TRBV10-3 CAISEPDSSDEQYF TGTGCCATCAGTGAGCCAGACAGTTCTGACGAGCAGTACTTC
- TRBD2 TRBJ2-7 TRBV27 CASSTTGTSVTYEQYF TGTGCCAGCAGCACTACCGGGACTAGCGTAACCTACGAGCAGTACTTC
- - TRBJ1-3 TRBV13 CASSQGQYSGNTIYF TGTGCCAGCAGCCAAGGACAGTACTCTGGAAACACCATATATTTT
- TRBD1 TRBJ1-1 TRBV19 CASSSWDSREAFF TGTGCCAGTAGTAGCTGGGACAGCCGTGAAGCTTTCTTT
- TRBD2 TRBJ2-1 TRBV6-5 CASSSLAGGRDNEQFF TGTGCCAGCAGTTCCTTAGCGGGAGGGAGGGACAATGAGCAGTTCTTC
- TRBD1 TRBJ1-1 TRBV7-9 CASSWGQGDTEAFF TGTGCCAGCAGCTGGGGCCAGGGGGACACTGAAGCTTTCTTT
- - TRBJ2-7 TRBV28 CASRPAGKIPYEQYF TGTGCCAGCAGACCAGCAGGGAAGATCCCCTACGAGCAGTACTTC
medium-sized TRBD1 TRBJ1-2 TRBV7-6 CASSGQGWNGYTF TGTGCCAGCAGCGGACAGGGGTGGAATGGCTACACCTTC